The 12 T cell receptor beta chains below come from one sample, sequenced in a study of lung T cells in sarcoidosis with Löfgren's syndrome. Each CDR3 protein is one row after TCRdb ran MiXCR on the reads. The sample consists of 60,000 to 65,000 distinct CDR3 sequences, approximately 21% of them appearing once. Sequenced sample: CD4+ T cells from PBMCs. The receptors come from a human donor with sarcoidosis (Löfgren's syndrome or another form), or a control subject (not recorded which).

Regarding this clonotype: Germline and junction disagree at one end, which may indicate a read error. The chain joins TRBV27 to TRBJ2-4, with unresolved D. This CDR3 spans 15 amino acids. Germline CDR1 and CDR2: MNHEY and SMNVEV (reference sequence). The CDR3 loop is CASSSPSLAKNIHYF. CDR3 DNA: TGTGCCAGCAGTTCCCCGTCCTTAGCCAAGAACATTCATTACTTC.

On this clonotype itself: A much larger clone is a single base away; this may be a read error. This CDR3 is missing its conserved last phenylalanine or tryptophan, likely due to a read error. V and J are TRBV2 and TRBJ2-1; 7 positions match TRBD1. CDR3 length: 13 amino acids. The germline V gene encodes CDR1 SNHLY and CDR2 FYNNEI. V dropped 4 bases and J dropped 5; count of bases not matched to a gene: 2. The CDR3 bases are TGTGCCAGCAGTGGGGACAGAAACAATGAGCAGTTCATC. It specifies CASSGDRNNEQFI.

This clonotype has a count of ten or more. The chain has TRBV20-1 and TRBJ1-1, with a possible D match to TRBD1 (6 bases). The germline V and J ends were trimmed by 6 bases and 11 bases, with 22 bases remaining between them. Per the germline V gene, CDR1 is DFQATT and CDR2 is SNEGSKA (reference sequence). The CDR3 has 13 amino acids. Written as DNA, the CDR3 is TGCAGTGCCACCTCCCATTTTGGGAGGGGGGCTTTCTTT. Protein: CSATSHFGRGAFF.

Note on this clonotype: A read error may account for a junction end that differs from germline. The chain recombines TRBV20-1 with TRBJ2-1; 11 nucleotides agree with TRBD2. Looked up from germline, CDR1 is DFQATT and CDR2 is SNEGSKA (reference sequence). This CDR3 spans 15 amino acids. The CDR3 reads CSARSRTSGYNGQFF. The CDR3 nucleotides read TGCAGTGCTCGCTCCAGGACTAGCGGGTACAATGGGCAGTTCTTC.

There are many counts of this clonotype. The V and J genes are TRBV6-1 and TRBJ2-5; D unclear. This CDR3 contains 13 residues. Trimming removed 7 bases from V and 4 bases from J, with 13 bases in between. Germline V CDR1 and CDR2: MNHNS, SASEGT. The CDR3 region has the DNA TGTGCCAGCACCCCCTACCAGGCAGAGACCCAGTACTTC. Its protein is CASTPYQAETQYF.

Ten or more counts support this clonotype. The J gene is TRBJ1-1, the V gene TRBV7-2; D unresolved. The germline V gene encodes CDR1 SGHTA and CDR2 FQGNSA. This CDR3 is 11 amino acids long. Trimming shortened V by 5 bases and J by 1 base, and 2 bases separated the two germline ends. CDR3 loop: CASSQNTEAFF. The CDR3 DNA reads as TGTGCCAGCAGCCAGAACACTGAAGCTTTCTTT. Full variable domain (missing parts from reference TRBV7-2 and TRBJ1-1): GAGVSQSPSNKVTEKGKDVELRCDPISGHTALYWYRQSLGQGLEFLIYFQGNSAPDKSGLPSDRFSAERTGGSVSTLTIQRTQQEDSAVYLCASSQNTEAFFGQGTRLTVV.

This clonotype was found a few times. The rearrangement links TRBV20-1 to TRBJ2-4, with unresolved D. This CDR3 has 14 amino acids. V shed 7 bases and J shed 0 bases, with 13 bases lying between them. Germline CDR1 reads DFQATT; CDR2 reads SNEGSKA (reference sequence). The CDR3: CSVSKGLAKNIQYF. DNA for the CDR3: TGCAGTGTCTCAAAGGGTCTAGCCAAAAACATTCAGTACTTC.

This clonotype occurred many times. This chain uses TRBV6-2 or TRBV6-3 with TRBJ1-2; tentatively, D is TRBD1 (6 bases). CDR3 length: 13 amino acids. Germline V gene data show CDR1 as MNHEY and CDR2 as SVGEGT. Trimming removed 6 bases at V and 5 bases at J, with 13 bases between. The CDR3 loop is CASRSTGTYGYTF. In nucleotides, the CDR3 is TGTGCCAGCAGGTCAACAGGGACTTATGGCTACACCTTC.

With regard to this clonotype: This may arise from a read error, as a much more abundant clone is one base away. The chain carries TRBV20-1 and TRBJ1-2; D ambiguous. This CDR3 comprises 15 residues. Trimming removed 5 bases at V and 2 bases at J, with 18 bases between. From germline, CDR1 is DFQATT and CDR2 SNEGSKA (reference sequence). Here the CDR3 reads CSAGATDRNNYGYTF. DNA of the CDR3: TGCAGTGCTGGAGCCACGGACCGCAACAACTATGGCTACACCTTC.

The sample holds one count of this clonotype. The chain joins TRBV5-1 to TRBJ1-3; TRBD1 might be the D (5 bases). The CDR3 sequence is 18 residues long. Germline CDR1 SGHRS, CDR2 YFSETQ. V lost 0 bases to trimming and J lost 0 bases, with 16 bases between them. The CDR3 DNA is TGCGCCAGCAGCTTGGAGGGAGGGCAGGGCGTCTCTGGAAACACCATATATTTT. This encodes CASSLEGGQGVSGNTIYF.

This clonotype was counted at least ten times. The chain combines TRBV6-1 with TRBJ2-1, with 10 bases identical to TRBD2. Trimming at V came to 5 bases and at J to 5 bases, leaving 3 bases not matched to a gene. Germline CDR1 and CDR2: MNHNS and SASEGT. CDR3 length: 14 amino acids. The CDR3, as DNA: TGTGCCAGCAGTCGCGGACTAGCGGACAATGAGCAGTTCTTC. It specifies CASSRGLADNEQFF.

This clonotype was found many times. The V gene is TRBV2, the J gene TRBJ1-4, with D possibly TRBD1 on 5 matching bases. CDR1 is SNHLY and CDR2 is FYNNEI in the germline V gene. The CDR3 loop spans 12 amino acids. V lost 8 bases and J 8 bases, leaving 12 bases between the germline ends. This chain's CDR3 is CASGATREKLFF. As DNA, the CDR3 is TGTGCCAGCGGGGCCACTCGGGAAAAACTGTTTTTT.